This T cell receptor beta chain was obtained from a study of blood T cell repertoires in COVID-19. Study-wide context: Samples of COVID-19 (acute and convalescent) were obtained from the United States, Italy and Spain. Sources were T cells, B-cell-depleted T cells, or PBMCs; the material itself was cDNA or gDNA.

V was clipped by 2 bases and J by 7 bases, with 9 bases between them. This CDR3 is 13 amino acids long. Per the germline V gene, CDR1 is SGHRS and CDR2 is YFSETQ. In the authors' methods: Using reference gene primer amplification, nucleated cell counts were estimated. Produced via immunoSEQ multiplex PCR; TCRdb's table is partial and in-frame only. V, J and clone size are taken as reported in that table, and D and trimming were inferred from the DNA itself. The sample has around 250,000 clones, more than 75% seen once. The sequence was collected from a woman in her seventies with active or convalescent COVID-19. The chain employs TRBV5-1 and TRBJ2-2, with a possible D match to TRBD2 (5 bases). What was sequenced was peripheral blood. The CDR3 region is CASSFGDFGELFF. In nucleotides, the CDR3 is TGCGCCAGCAGCTTCGGGGATTTCGGGGAGCTGTTTTTT.